The 2 T cell receptor beta chains listed next were all sequenced from one sample in a study of blood T cells in healthy people across ages. Through a sample-barcoded 5' primer and a J-beta primer mix, a second PCR was run for roughly 7 to 12 cycles. MiXCR, run by TCRdb on the 5' RACE reads, gives a single entry per CDR3 protein. The sample holds fewer than 1,200,000 distinct CDR3 sequences; about 23% are singletons and the top ten take less than 0.85%. This sample also belongs to another study, concerning T cells of mothers and their children.

The sample consisted of blood. The origin of the receptors is a girl aged 2-10 years in good health.

This clonotype occurred many times. The rearrangement joins TRBV29-1 to TRBJ2-1; unclear D gene. V dropped 4 bases and J dropped 4 bases, with 2 bases sitting between them. The germline gives CDR1 SQVTM, CDR2 ANQGSEA. The CDR3 consists of 10 residues. CDR3: CSVGYNEQFF. CDR3 DNA: TGCAGCGTTGGTTACAATGAGCAGTTCTTC.

This chain links TRBV29-1 with TRBJ2-3; D ambiguous. There are 12 residues in the CDR3. Trimming removed 5 bases at V and 0 bases at J, with 6 bases between. Germline CDR1 reads SQVTM; CDR2 reads ANQGSEA. The CDR3 reads CSVPPSTDTQYF. The CDR3 DNA reads as TGCAGCGTTCCTCCTAGCACAGATACGCAGTATTTT.